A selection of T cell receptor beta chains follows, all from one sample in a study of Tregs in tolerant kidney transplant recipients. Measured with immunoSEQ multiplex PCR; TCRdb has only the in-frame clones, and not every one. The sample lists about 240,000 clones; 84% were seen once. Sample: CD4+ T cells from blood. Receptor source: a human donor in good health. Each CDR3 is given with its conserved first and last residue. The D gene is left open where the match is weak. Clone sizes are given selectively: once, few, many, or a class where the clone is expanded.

cdr3_nt: TGTGCCAGTAGGCCGGGACAGGCACCGAACACCGGGGAGCTGTTTTTT
cdr3_aa: CASRPGQAPNTGELFF
clone_size: few
cdr3_length: 16
j_call: TRBJ2-2
v_call: TRBV19
d_call: TRBD1

cdr3_nt: TGTGCCAGCAGTCCTGGGTGGTCCCCATACAATGAGCAGTTCTTC
cdr3_aa: CASSPGWSPYNEQFF
clone_size: NA
cdr3_length: 15
j_call: TRBJ2-1
v_call: TRBV28
d_call: NA

cdr3_nt: TGTGCCAGCGGTACGACTAGCGGGGGATCCTACGAGCAGTACTTC
cdr3_aa: CASGTTSGGSYEQYF
clone_size: NA
cdr3_length: 15
j_call: TRBJ2-7
v_call: TRBV11-2
d_call: TRBD2

cdr3_nt: TGCGCCAGCAGCTTCAACTTTTTCGCGAACACCGGGGAGCTGTTTTTT
cdr3_aa: CASSFNFFANTGELFF
clone_size: NA
cdr3_length: 16
j_call: TRBJ2-2
v_call: TRBV5-1
d_call: NA

cdr3_nt: TGTGCCAGCAGGCCCTTAAGGGGGCGTTTATACGAGCAGTACTTC
cdr3_aa: CASRPLRGRLYEQYF
clone_size: NA
cdr3_length: 15
j_call: TRBJ2-7
v_call: TRBV11-2
d_call: TRBD1

cdr3_nt: TGTGCCAGCAGATACTACAGGGCTGAGACCCAGTACTTC
cdr3_aa: CASRYYRAETQYF
clone_size: NA
cdr3_length: 13
j_call: TRBJ2-5
v_call: TRBV7-9
d_call: NA

cdr3_nt: TGCGCCAGCAGCTTGACGGGCCCAGGGAACTCACCCCTCCACTTT
cdr3_aa: CASSLTGPGNSPLHF
clone_size: NA
cdr3_length: 15
j_call: TRBJ1-6
v_call: TRBV5-1
d_call: NA

cdr3_nt: TGTGCCAGCAGCCTAGAAGGGGACTCCTACAATGAGCAGTTCTTC
cdr3_aa: CASSLEGDSYNEQFF
clone_size: NA
cdr3_length: 15
j_call: TRBJ2-1
v_call: TRBV9
d_call: NA

cdr3_nt: TGTGCCATCAGTAGGGACAGATCCTACGAGCAGTACTTC
cdr3_aa: CAISRDRSYEQYF
clone_size: NA
cdr3_length: 13
j_call: TRBJ2-7
v_call: TRBV10-3
d_call: TRBD1

cdr3_nt: TGTGCCAGCACTAACATTGGGGCTGAAGCTTTCTTT
cdr3_aa: CASTNIGAEAFF
clone_size: NA
cdr3_length: 12
j_call: TRBJ1-1
v_call: TRBV2
d_call: NA

cdr3_nt: TGTGCCAGCAGCACACGCATAGCGCCCTACGAGCAGTACTTC
cdr3_aa: CASSTRIAPYEQYF
clone_size: few
cdr3_length: 14
j_call: TRBJ2-7
v_call: TRBV2
d_call: NA

cdr3_nt: TGCGCCAGCAGTGAGTTATACCCGGAGGCCGCGAACACCGGGGAGCTGTTTTTT
cdr3_aa: CASSELYPEAANTGELFF
clone_size: few
cdr3_length: 18
j_call: TRBJ2-2
v_call: TRBV10-1
d_call: NA

cdr3_nt: TGTGCTAGTGGCCGGGGGAGCTCCTACGAGCAGTACTTC
cdr3_aa: CASGRGSSYEQYF
clone_size: NA
cdr3_length: 13
j_call: TRBJ2-7
v_call: TRBV12-5
d_call: NA

cdr3_nt: TGTGCCAGCACGTACAGTGCAACTAATGAAAAACTGTTTTTT
cdr3_aa: CASTYSATNEKLFF
clone_size: NA
cdr3_length: 14
j_call: TRBJ1-4
v_call: TRBV27
d_call: NA

cdr3_nt: TGTGCCAGCAGTTATAAAACACAGGGAAGCGAGCAGTACTTC
cdr3_aa: CASSYKTQGSEQYF
clone_size: few
cdr3_length: 14
j_call: TRBJ2-7
v_call: TRBV6-5
d_call: NA

cdr3_nt: TGTGCCAGCCTATCGGGGACCGGGACTAGCGGGATTGAGCAGTTCTTC
cdr3_aa: CASLSGTGTSGIEQFF
clone_size: NA
cdr3_length: 16
j_call: TRBJ2-1
v_call: TRBV5-5
d_call: TRBD2

cdr3_nt: TGTGCCAGCAGCTTAGGGGACAGGGGCGGGAATGAGCAGTTCTTC
cdr3_aa: CASSLGDRGGNEQFF
clone_size: NA
cdr3_length: 15
j_call: TRBJ2-1
v_call: TRBV7-2
d_call: TRBD1

cdr3_nt: TGTGCCAGCAGTCGCGCAGGGTATGAGCAGTTCTTC
cdr3_aa: CASSRAGYEQFF
clone_size: NA
cdr3_length: 12
j_call: TRBJ2-1
v_call: TRBV6-5
d_call: NA

cdr3_nt: TGCAGTGCCCCTGACAGCGGGGAGCTGTTTTTT
cdr3_aa: CSAPDSGELFF
clone_size: NA
cdr3_length: 11
j_call: TRBJ2-2
v_call: TRBV20-1
d_call: NA

cdr3_nt: TGTGCCAGCAGCGTAGCTGGGGGAGTCTTGTACGAGCAGTACTTC
cdr3_aa: CASSVAGGVLYEQYF
clone_size: NA
cdr3_length: 15
j_call: TRBJ2-7
v_call: TRBV9
d_call: NA

cdr3_nt: TGTGCCAGCAGCAAAGATCCGGCGACGAACTATGGCTACACCTTC
cdr3_aa: CASSKDPATNYGYTF
clone_size: NA
cdr3_length: 15
j_call: TRBJ1-2
v_call: TRBV21-1
d_call: NA

cdr3_nt: TGTGCCAGCAGCCAACGATGGGGTTTAACCGGTGGGGAGCAGTACTTC
cdr3_aa: CASSQRWGLTGGEQYF
clone_size: few
cdr3_length: 16
j_call: TRBJ2-7
v_call: TRBV14
d_call: NA

cdr3_nt: TGCGCCAGCAGCCTTCTGGACAGGGGATCCACCGGGGAGCTGTTTTTT
cdr3_aa: CASSLLDRGSTGELFF
clone_size: few
cdr3_length: 16
j_call: TRBJ2-2
v_call: TRBV5-1
d_call: TRBD1

cdr3_nt: TGTGCCAGCAGTGTTGAGGCCGGGTCCTATGGCTACACCTTC
cdr3_aa: CASSVEAGSYGYTF
clone_size: NA
cdr3_length: 14
j_call: TRBJ1-2
v_call: TRBV2
d_call: NA

cdr3_nt: TGTGCCAGCAACCTCCCCCGGGATTGGGACAATGAGCAGTTCTTC
cdr3_aa: CASNLPRDWDNEQFF
clone_size: NA
cdr3_length: 15
j_call: TRBJ2-1
v_call: TRBV6-1
d_call: NA

cdr3_nt: TGTGCCAGCAGTTACTCGGCTAGCGGGAGACACGAGCAGTACTTC
cdr3_aa: CASSYSASGRHEQYF
clone_size: NA
cdr3_length: 15
j_call: TRBJ2-7
v_call: TRBV6-5
d_call: TRBD2

cdr3_nt: TGTGCCAGCAGAGATTATGGGCAGCAGAACACTGAAGCTTTCTTT
cdr3_aa: CASRDYGQQNTEAFF
clone_size: NA
cdr3_length: 15
j_call: TRBJ1-1
v_call: TRBV5-4
d_call: NA

cdr3_nt: TGTGCCAGCAGCGTAGGGCTAGCCCAAGAGACCCAGTACTTC
cdr3_aa: CASSVGLAQETQYF
clone_size: NA
cdr3_length: 14
j_call: TRBJ2-5
v_call: TRBV9
d_call: NA

cdr3_nt: TGCGCCAGCAGCCAGGGACTAGGATCAGATACGCAGTATTTT
cdr3_aa: CASSQGLGSDTQYF
clone_size: NA
cdr3_length: 14
j_call: TRBJ2-3
v_call: TRBV4-1
d_call: TRBD2

cdr3_nt: TGCAGTGCCCTGATCAATGAGCAGTTCTTC
cdr3_aa: CSALINEQFF
clone_size: NA
cdr3_length: 10
j_call: TRBJ2-1
v_call: TRBV20-1
d_call: NA

cdr3_nt: TGTGCCAGCAGTCGACAGGGGAGGGATGGCTACACCTTC
cdr3_aa: CASSRQGRDGYTF
clone_size: few
cdr3_length: 13
j_call: TRBJ1-2
v_call: TRBV6-1
d_call: TRBD1

cdr3_nt: TGCGCCAGCAGCACCCGGGAGGTCGGTCGGCCCCAGCATTTT
cdr3_aa: CASSTREVGRPQHF
clone_size: NA
cdr3_length: 14
j_call: TRBJ1-5
v_call: TRBV4-1
d_call: NA

cdr3_nt: TGCGCCAGCAGCTCGGCGGCTAACACAGATACGCAGTATTTT
cdr3_aa: CASSSAANTDTQYF
clone_size: NA
cdr3_length: 14
j_call: TRBJ2-3
v_call: TRBV5-1
d_call: NA

cdr3_nt: TGCAGCGTCGGGACAAGTCAAGGGATCTACGAGCAGTACTTC
cdr3_aa: CSVGTSQGIYEQYF
clone_size: NA
cdr3_length: 14
j_call: TRBJ2-7
v_call: TRBV29-1
d_call: NA

cdr3_nt: TGTGCCAGCACCCGTGGGGAGCCTCGTACAGATACGCAGTATTTT
cdr3_aa: CASTRGEPRTDTQYF
clone_size: NA
cdr3_length: 15
j_call: TRBJ2-3
v_call: TRBV9
d_call: NA

cdr3_nt: TGTGCCAGCAGCTTAGGGCGCAGGGGGTCCTACGAGCAGTACTTC
cdr3_aa: CASSLGRRGSYEQYF
clone_size: once
cdr3_length: 15
j_call: TRBJ2-7
v_call: TRBV7-9
d_call: TRBD1

cdr3_nt: TGCGCCAGCAGTACTCGGGCAGGATATTCACCCCTCCACTTT
cdr3_aa: CASSTRAGYSPLHF
clone_size: NA
cdr3_length: 14
j_call: TRBJ1-6
v_call: TRBV5-1
d_call: NA

cdr3_nt: TGTGCCAGCTCACCGGGGGGGAATAATCAGCCCCAGCATTTT
cdr3_aa: CASSPGGNNQPQHF
clone_size: NA
cdr3_length: 14
j_call: TRBJ1-5
v_call: TRBV18
d_call: NA

cdr3_nt: TGTGCCAGCAGCTTGCCAGGGATGGGCACAGATACGCAGTATTTT
cdr3_aa: CASSLPGMGTDTQYF
clone_size: NA
cdr3_length: 15
j_call: TRBJ2-3
v_call: TRBV5-4
d_call: NA

cdr3_nt: TGTGCCAGCAGCAAAAGGGGAGCACCTGAACAGGACAGCGAAACTCCTGGAAACACCATATATTTT
cdr3_aa: CASSKRGAPEQDSETPGNTIYF
clone_size: once
cdr3_length: 22
j_call: TRBJ1-3
v_call: TRBV7-3
d_call: NA

cdr3_nt: TGCGCGGGAGGGCCGTACAATGAGCAGTTCTTC
cdr3_aa: CAGGPYNEQFF
clone_size: NA
cdr3_length: 11
j_call: TRBJ2-1
v_call: TRBV29-1
d_call: TRBD2

cdr3_nt: TGTGCCAGTAGTGAGAGGGGGCACACTAATGAAAAACTGTTTTTT
cdr3_aa: CASSERGHTNEKLFF
clone_size: once
cdr3_length: 15
j_call: TRBJ1-4
v_call: TRBV19
d_call: TRBD1

cdr3_nt: TGTGCCAGCAGCTTAGCCGGGCCCGCCAAAAACATTCAGTACTTC
cdr3_aa: CASSLAGPAKNIQYF
clone_size: NA
cdr3_length: 15
j_call: TRBJ2-4
v_call: TRBV5-4
d_call: NA

cdr3_nt: TGTGCCAGCTCACCCGTTTGGGACCGGTCCTACGAGCAGTACTTC
cdr3_aa: CASSPVWDRSYEQYF
clone_size: NA
cdr3_length: 15
j_call: TRBJ2-7
v_call: TRBV18
d_call: NA

cdr3_nt: TGTGCCAGCAGTGAATACGACCGAGAAGCTTTCTTT
cdr3_aa: CASSEYDREAFF
clone_size: NA
cdr3_length: 12
j_call: TRBJ1-1
v_call: TRBV25-1
d_call: NA

cdr3_nt: TGCGCCAGCAGCTTGGGTAGCGGCTCCTACGAGCAGTACTTC
cdr3_aa: CASSLGSGSYEQYF
clone_size: NA
cdr3_length: 14
j_call: TRBJ2-7
v_call: TRBV5-1
d_call: NA

cdr3_nt: TGTGCCAGCTCACCACCGCGGACTAGCGGAGACACAGATACGCAGTATTTT
cdr3_aa: CASSPPRTSGDTDTQYF
clone_size: NA
cdr3_length: 17
j_call: TRBJ2-3
v_call: TRBV18
d_call: TRBD2

cdr3_nt: TGTGCCAGCAGCTGGGACTCTGGAAACACCATATATTTT
cdr3_aa: CASSWDSGNTIYF
clone_size: NA
cdr3_length: 13
j_call: TRBJ1-3
v_call: TRBV11-2
d_call: NA

cdr3_nt: TGCGCCAGCAGCCAAACTGTAAATGGGTCCCCGGGGGAAAAACTGTTTTTT
cdr3_aa: CASSQTVNGSPGEKLFF
clone_size: NA
cdr3_length: 17
j_call: TRBJ1-4
v_call: TRBV4-1
d_call: NA

cdr3_nt: TGTGCCAGCAGCCAAGATTTCCAGGGGGAGGGCCGCAGTGAGCAGTTCTTC
cdr3_aa: CASSQDFQGEGRSEQFF
clone_size: NA
cdr3_length: 17
j_call: TRBJ2-1
v_call: TRBV4-2
d_call: NA

cdr3_nt: TGCGCCAGCAGCATCCGGACTAGCGGGGGGGCGGCCGATACGCAGTATTTT
cdr3_aa: CASSIRTSGGAADTQYF
clone_size: NA
cdr3_length: 17
j_call: TRBJ2-3
v_call: TRBV5-1
d_call: TRBD2